These 23 T cell receptor beta chains share one sample of origin, sequenced in a study of vaccination and CD4 T cells after COVID-19 (dated by TCRdb to the early 2020s). The antigens of these receptors remain unknown. The library was produced with PCR. The sequencing machine was an Illumina iSeq 100. DNA from cultured CD4+ T cells was subjected to TCR sequencing with the Oncomine TCR Beta short-read assay at the Johns Hopkins FTIC core. TCRdb reprocessed the public reads (quality trimming at Q25 with fastp, clone calling with MiXCR) and kept in-frame beta chains. Identical CDR3 protein sequences are pooled into one entry, listed with their most common genes and DNA. The sample records around 30,000 distinct CDR3 sequences, under 40% of which are singletons. About 3.7% of the sample lies in the top ten. Taken with the paper, the label for time point translates to: late sampling 161 to 241 days after vaccination in a few convalescent patients. In the paper's terms, the treatment or condition label means: roughly 11-day PBMC culture with coronavirus spike peptide pools or control peptides (ViraFEST assay).

Sequences were derived from CD4+ T cells from blood, cultured in vitro, sampled about 7 months after SARS-CoV-2 vaccination. The receptors come from a human donor who had recovered from COVID-19.

The rearrangement uses TRBV7-2 and TRBJ2-4, with TRBD1 identical over 7 bases. V shed 3 bases, J shed 7 bases, and the junction held 6 bases outside the gene matches. Looked up from germline, CDR1 is SGHTA and CDR2 is FQGNSA. The CDR3 is 14 residues long. The CDR3 protein is CASSFRQGDNIQYF. The DNA for the CDR3 is TGTGCCAGCAGCTTCCGTCAGGGGGATAACATTCAGTACTTC. Together with reference TRBV7-2 and TRBJ2-4, the CDR3 gives the full variable domain: GAGVSQSPSNKVTEKGKDVELRCDPISGHTALYWYRQSLGQGLEFLIYFQGNSAPDKSGLPSDRFSAERTGGSVSTLTIQRTQQEDSAVYLCASSFRQGDNIQYFGAGTRLSVL.

The rearrangement joins TRBV20-1 to TRBJ2-7; perhaps TRBD2 as D (5 bases). Germline V gives CDR1 DFQATT, CDR2 SNEGSKA (reference sequence). The CDR3 runs 15 residues. The V gene lost 3 bases and the J gene lost 1 base, with 16 bases spanning the gap. As DNA, the CDR3 is TGCAGTGCTAGGGAGCTGGGGAGAGGGTCCTACGAGCAGTACTTC. Its protein product is CSARELGRGSYEQYF.

The CDR3 sequence is CASSKGDRSVNEQFF. CDR3 bases: TGTGCCAGCAGCAAGGGTGACAGGTCGGTCAATGAGCAGTTCTTC. J is TRBJ2-1 and V is TRBV12-3 or TRBV12-4, with D possibly matching TRBD1 (6 bases). The CDR3 runs to 15 residues. V gave up 6 bases and J gave up 6 bases, with 18 bases separating them.

This chain links TRBV7-8 with TRBJ2-1; D uncertain. CDR1 is SGHVS and CDR2 is FQNEAQ in the germline V gene. The CDR3 extends over 12 amino acids. The germline V and J ends were trimmed by 2 bases and 7 bases, with 6 bases remaining between them. CDR3 sequence reads: CASSLLRNEQFF. CDR3 nucleotides: TGTGCCAGCAGCTTATTGAGGAATGAGCAGTTCTTC.

The chain couples TRBV5-1 to TRBJ2-5, with 9 bases lining up with TRBD1. The junction had 9 bases not matched to a gene; V was cut back by 4 bases and J by 5 bases. The CDR3 is made up of 15 amino acids. CDR1 SGHRS and CDR2 YFSETQ come from the germline V gene. The DNA of the CDR3 is TGCGCCAGCAGCACCCCGGGACAGGGCGTTGAGACCCAGTACTTC. Protein sequence: CASSTPGQGVETQYF.

The rearrangement links TRBV6-5 to TRBJ2-3; D unclear. CDR3 length: 18 residues. Germline V lookup: CDR1 MNHEY, CDR2 SVGAGI. Trimming shortened V by 2 bases and J by 3 bases, and 21 bases separated the two germline ends. CDR3 bases: TGTGCCAGCAGTTACAGGCCCTCCTCGCGGTCGGGTACAGATACGCAGTATTTT. Translated, it gives CASSYRPSSRSGTDTQYF.

J is TRBJ1-2 and V is TRBV7-9; 9 bases are shared with TRBD1. Germline values: CDR1 SEHNR, CDR2 FQNEAQ (reference sequence). This CDR3 region has 16 residues. V was clipped by 6 bases and J by 4 bases; unmatched bases: 12. CDR3 loop: CASSIHSGQGSYGYTF. The DNA of the CDR3 is TGTGCCAGCAGTATCCATTCGGGACAGGGATCCTATGGCTACACCTTC.

The rearrangement uses TRBV6-1 and TRBJ1-1; TRBD1 might be the D (5 bases). CDR3 length: 14 amino acids. Germline V gives CDR1 MNHNS, CDR2 SASEGT. V lost 7 bases and J 2 bases, leaving 14 bases between the germline ends. CDR3 DNA sequence: TGTGCCAGCACCCAAGATGGGGGTAACACTGAAGCTTTCTTT. Protein sequence: CASTQDGGNTEAFF.

The chain combines TRBV15 with TRBJ2-1, with D perhaps TRBD1 (6 bases). The CDR3 runs to 13 residues. The germline gives CDR1 LNHNV, CDR2 YYDKDF (reference sequence). V was cut by 0 bases and J by 9 bases, with 9 bases left in between. The CDR3 DNA reads as TGTGCCACCAGCAGAGAGGGACACCGTGAGCAGTTCTTC. This codes for CATSREGHREQFF.

This chain links TRBV2 with TRBJ2-6, with D uncertain. V lost 2 bases and J 0 bases, leaving 5 bases between the germline ends. The CDR3 consists of 15 residues. Germline lookup yields CDR1 SNHLY and CDR2 FYNNEI. The CDR3 loop reads CASSEWNSGANVLTF. CDR3 sequence (DNA): TGTGCCAGCAGTGAATGGAACTCTGGGGCCAACGTCCTGACTTTC. The entire variable domain, with the rest obtained from reference TRBV2 and TRBJ2-6, is as follows: EPEVTQTPSHQVTQMGQEVILRCVPISNHLYFYWYRQILGQKVEFLVSFYNNEISEKSEIFDDQFSVERPDGSNFTLKIRSTKLEDSAMYFCASSEWNSGANVLTFGAGSRLTVL.

V is TRBV28 and J is TRBJ2-2; 13 nucleotides agree with TRBD2. Germline V gene sequence: CDR1 MDHEN, CDR2 SYDVKM. After removal of 8 bases from V and 6 bases from J, the junction contained 3 bases not matched to a gene. The CDR3 totals 14 residues. CDR3 residues: CASGLAGVAGELFF. CDR3 bases: TGTGCCAGCGGACTAGCGGGAGTAGCCGGGGAGCTGTTTTTT.

This clonotype was detected a few times. The chain is built from TRBV5-5 and TRBJ2-5; 9 positions agree with TRBD1. Germline V gives CDR1 SGHKS, CDR2 YYEKEE (reference sequence). This CDR3 spans 15 amino acids. J was trimmed by 2 bases and V by 2 bases; bases with no gene match: 4. The CDR3 region has the DNA TGTGCCAGCAGCTTCCCGGGACAGGGACAAGAGACCCAGTACTTC. Protein sequence: CASSFPGQGQETQYF. The whole variable domain, remainder taken from reference TRBV5-5 and TRBJ2-5, is DAGVTQSPTHLIKTRGQQVTLRCSPISGHKSVSWYQQVLGQGPQFIFQYYEKEERGRGNFPDRFSARQFPNYSSELNVNALLLGDSALYLCASSFPGQGQETQYFGPGTRLLVL.

Only a few counts were recorded for this clonotype. This chain connects TRBV7-9 to TRBJ1-1, with TRBD1 as a possible D gene (5 bases). V lost 5 bases to trimming and J lost 4 bases, with 11 bases between them. This CDR3 is 13 amino acids long. From germline, CDR1 is SEHNR and CDR2 FQNEAQ (reference sequence). The CDR3 sequence is CASSTSGRTEAFF. In DNA form, the CDR3 reads TGTGCCAGCAGCACCTCGGGGCGCACTGAAGCTTTCTTT.

The V and J genes are TRBV28 and TRBJ2-7; 7 bases are shared with TRBD2. The CDR3 length is 16 residues. Germline V CDR1 and CDR2: MDHEN, SYDVKM. V lost 4 bases and J lost 6; bases outside the gene matches: 15. In DNA, the CDR3 is TGTGCCAGCAGTTCCCTCGGAGGGAGGGGAGAGGGCGAGCAGTACTTC. Residues: CASSSLGGRGEGEQYF.

The rearrangement uses TRBV20-1 and TRBJ2-7, with D unclear. The length of the CDR3 is 11 residues. Germline lookup yields CDR1 DFQATT and CDR2 SNEGSKA (reference sequence). Trimming took 3 bases from V and 3 from J, leaving 6 bases between them. The CDR3 nucleotides are TGCAGTGCTAGGAGACTCTACGAGCAGTACTTC. It translates to CSARRLYEQYF.

This rearrangement joins TRBV6-1 to TRBJ1-5; maybe TRBD1 (5 bases). The germline CDR1 and CDR2 sequences are MNHNS and SASEGT. Trimming took 6 bases from V and 10 from J, leaving 13 bases between them. The CDR3 is 12 amino acids. The CDR3 bases are TGTGCCAGCAGATCGGGGGTAGTTCCCCAGCATTTT. It yields the protein CASRSGVVPQHF.

This clonotype was seen only a few times. V gene TRBV7-3 combines with J gene TRBJ2-7; 7 bases are shared with TRBD2. Unmatched junction bases numbered 8, after V lost 5 bases and J lost 4 bases. The CDR3 totals 14 residues. CDR1 and CDR2 (germline): SGHTA, FQGTGA. The CDR3 DNA reads as TGTGCCAGCAGCCCAAACCCGGGGGGTTACGAGCAGTACTTC. The encoded protein is CASSPNPGGYEQYF.

This clonotype is deemed medium-sized (0.01 to 0.1%). V and J are TRBV15 and TRBJ2-3; 8 nucleotides match TRBD2. Germline CDR1 reads LNHNV; CDR2 reads YYDKDF (reference sequence). J gave up 3 bases and V 0 bases, and 8 bases lay outside the gene matches. The CDR3 contains 17 residues. This chain's CDR3 is CATSRDLGGGATDTQYF. DNA for the CDR3: TGTGCCACCAGCAGAGATCTCGGGGGGGGCGCGACAGATACGCAGTATTTT.

The J gene is TRBJ2-7, the V gene TRBV19; perhaps TRBD1 as D (5 bases). Germline lookup yields CDR1 LNHDA and CDR2 SQIVND (reference sequence). The germline V and J ends were trimmed by 5 bases and 2 bases, with 10 bases remaining between them. The CDR3 extends over 13 amino acids. Here the CDR3 reads CASSVQVPYEQYF. DNA for the CDR3: TGTGCCAGTAGTGTACAGGTACCCTACGAGCAGTACTTC.

The chain uses TRBV7-8 and TRBJ2-3; D not resolved. Germline assignment: CDR1 SGHVS and CDR2 FQNEAQ. Trimming removed 3 bases at V and 2 bases at J, with 12 bases between. The CDR3 sequence is 15 residues long. The chain's CDR3 is CASSLINRLTDTQYF. The CDR3 nucleotides read TGTGCCAGCAGCTTGATAAACCGCCTCACAGATACGCAGTATTTT.

This chain connects TRBV7-2 to TRBJ2-1; TRBD2 might be the D (5 bases). The CDR3 totals 16 residues. The V end lost 5 bases, the J end lost 2 bases, and 16 bases lay between the germline ends. Germline CDR1 reads SGHTA; CDR2 reads FQGNSA. The CDR3 sequence is CASSARFDGTYNEQFF. The CDR3 DNA is TGTGCCAGCAGCGCCCGGTTTGACGGGACCTACAATGAGCAGTTCTTC. Based on the CDR3 plus reference TRBV7-2 and TRBJ2-1, the full variable domain is GAGVSQSPSNKVTEKGKDVELRCDPISGHTALYWYRQSLGQGLEFLIYFQGNSAPDKSGLPSDRFSAERTGGSVSTLTIQRTQQEDSAVYLCASSARFDGTYNEQFFGPGTRLTVL.

The gene calls are TRBV6-2 or TRBV6-3 and TRBJ2-1; D remains ambiguous. The germline CDR1 and CDR2 sequences are MNHEY and SVGEGT. The germline V and J ends were trimmed by 6 bases and 8 bases, with 20 bases remaining between them. CDR3 length: 15 amino acids. The DNA for the CDR3 is TGTGCCAGCAGGCCCACCGGGCCGCGTCATCATGAGCAGTTCTTC. The encoded protein is CASRPTGPRHHEQFF.

V usage is TRBV7-6 and J usage is TRBJ2-1, with D hard to call. Looked up from germline, CDR1 is SGHVS and CDR2 is FNYEAQ. This CDR3 is built from 18 residues. V was pared by 1 base and J by 3 bases, with 19 bases between. The CDR3 is CASSLEIRAAAGYNEQFF. DNA of the CDR3: TGTGCCAGCAGCTTAGAGATCCGCGCGGCGGCCGGCTACAATGAGCAGTTCTTC. The variable domain in full, completed from reference TRBV7-6 and TRBJ2-1, reads GAGVSQSPRYKVTKRGQDVALRCDPISGHVSLYWYRQALGQGPEFLTYFNYEAQQDKSGLPNDRFSAERPEGSISTLTIQRTEQRDSAMYRCASSLEIRAAAGYNEQFFGPGTRLTVL.